These 19 T cell receptor beta chains were all obtained from the same sample, sequenced in a study of cytomegalovirus exposure and HLA in healthy donors. A multiplex PCR was run with 60 Vbeta primers and 13 Jbeta primers. Clones were read by immunoSEQ multiplex PCR, and TCRdb kept only the in-frame ones, dropping some. The sample consists of 120,000 or so clones, around three quarters of them appearing once. What was sequenced was PBMCs. These receptors all stem from a man aged 50 to 60 in good health and CMV-seropositive.

This clone was picked up one time. This chain joins TRBV5-1 and TRBJ1-1, with TRBD1 identical over 7 bases. J lost 0 bases, V lost 4 bases, and 3 bases had no gene match. There are 14 residues in the CDR3. From germline, CDR1 is SGHRS and CDR2 YFSETQ. The CDR3 sequence: CASSGQDMNTEAFF. DNA of the CDR3: TGCGCCAGCAGCGGACAGGACATGAACACTGAAGCTTTCTTT.

This chain connects TRBV7-2 to TRBJ1-6; no clear D. This CDR3 has 15 amino acids. Germline V gene lookup returns CDR1 SGHTA and CDR2 FQGNSA. V gave up 0 bases and J gave up 10 bases, with 13 bases separating them. CDR3 nucleotides: TGTGCCAGCAGCTTAGCGGCGGGGTCGGGCTCACCCCTCCACTTT. It is translated as CASSLAAGSGSPLHF. The full variable domain, rest sourced from reference TRBV7-2 and TRBJ1-6, is GAGVSQSPSNKVTEKGKDVELRCDPISGHTALYWYRQSLGQGLEFLIYFQGNSAPDKSGLPSDRFSAERTGGSVSTLTIQRTQQEDSAVYLCASSLAAGSGSPLHFGNGTRLTVT.

The chain joins TRBV5-1 to TRBJ2-7, with D maybe TRBD2 (5 bases). This CDR3 has 15 amino acids. V was trimmed by 0 bases and J by 5 bases, leaving 15 bases between them. Germline V CDR1 and CDR2: SGHRS, YFSETQ. This CDR3 is CASSLATGNIDEQYF. The CDR3 coding sequence is TGCGCCAGCAGCTTGGCAACGGGGAATATCGACGAGCAGTACTTC.

The chain combines TRBV6-5 with TRBJ2-7; D possibly corresponds to TRBD1 (6 bases). The V and J ends lost 2 bases and 3 bases respectively, with 11 bases between them. The CDR3 is 14 amino acids. The germline gives CDR1 MNHEY, CDR2 SVGAGI. The CDR3, as DNA: TGTGCCAGCAGTTACGCCACAGGGAACTACGAGCAGTACTTC. Amino acids: CASSYATGNYEQYF.

V and J are TRBV10-3 and TRBJ2-2; the D gene is possibly TRBD1 (7 bases). Per germline, CDR1 ENHRY and CDR2 SYGVKD. The CDR3 length is 18 residues. In DNA form, the CDR3 reads TGTGTCACACGAGACGTTCCGGGGGCAGGGGGAAGGACCGGGGAGCTGTTTTTT. It specifies CVTRDVPGAGGRTGELFF.

V is TRBV21-1 and J is TRBJ2-7; TRBD2 reflects the table's D call only, with no check against the DNA. TRBV21-1 is reported as a pseudogene. The CDR3 consists of 12 residues. The CDR3 here is CARGGGLYEQYF. In nucleotides, the CDR3 is TGTGCCCGGGGGGGCGGGTTATACGAGCAGTACTTC.

The chain carries TRBV2 and TRBJ1-1; D uncertain. Per the germline V gene, CDR1 is SNHLY and CDR2 is FYNNEI. This CDR3 has 14 amino acids. Trimming left V 3 bases short and J 10 bases short, with 18 bases between. The DNA of the CDR3 is TGTGCCAGCAGTGATACCGCCTTGGGGAGAGGAGCTTTCTTT. Encoded protein: CASSDTALGRGAFF. Together with reference TRBV2 and TRBJ1-1, the CDR3 gives the full variable domain: EPEVTQTPSHQVTQMGQEVILRCVPISNHLYFYWYRQILGQKVEFLVSFYNNEISEKSEIFDDQFSVERPDGSNFTLKIRSTKLEDSAMYFCASSDTALGRGAFFGQGTRLTVV.

J is TRBJ1-5 and V is TRBV7-2; D call uncertain. Looked up from germline, CDR1 is SGHTA and CDR2 is FQGNSA. The CDR3 contains 12 residues. Between the trimmed V and J ends, which lost 1 base and 5 bases, there was a span of 3 bases. CDR3 DNA: TGTGCCAGCAGCTTAGACTATCAGCCCCAGCATTTT. Translating it yields CASSLDYQPQHF.

V usage is TRBV7-6 and J usage is TRBJ2-1; D is ambiguous. CDR3 length: 15 residues. Germline CDR1 is SGHVS and CDR2 is FNYEAQ. V lost 1 base, J lost 3 bases, and 10 bases lay in between. In nucleotides, the CDR3 is TGTGCCAGCAGCTTAGGGGCCGCCGACTACAATGAGCAGTTCTTC. Translated, it gives CASSLGAADYNEQFF.

The chain has TRBV5-1 and TRBJ1-2, with 8 bases lining up with TRBD1. The germline V gene has CDR1 SGHRS and CDR2 YFSETQ. V dropped 4 bases and J dropped 2; count of bases not matched to a gene: 16. The CDR3 extends over 18 amino acids. The chain's CDR3 is CASSREEAGGLTNYGYTF. The CDR3 DNA reads TGCGCCAGCAGCCGGGAGGAGGCAGGGGGCTTAACCAACTATGGCTACACCTTC.

This clone was observed a single time. The chain is built from TRBV14 and TRBJ2-2, with D tentatively TRBD2 (5 bases). Looked up from germline, CDR1 is SGHDN and CDR2 is FVKESK. The CDR3 has 14 residues. V lost 0 bases, J lost 7 bases, and 9 bases lay in between. The DNA for the CDR3 is TGTGCCAGCAGCCAAGATTTGAGGGTCGGGGAGCTGTTTTTT. Protein sequence: CASSQDLRVGELFF.

The chain carries TRBV5-1 and TRBJ2-5, with 7 bases that match TRBD1. The CDR3 runs 13 residues. Per germline, CDR1 SGHRS and CDR2 YFSETQ. The ends lost 4 bases at V and 4 bases at J; junction bases unmatched: 4. The CDR3 DNA follows: TGCGCCAGCAGCCTGCCAGGGGGAGAGACCCAGTACTTC. Translating gives CASSLPGGETQYF. Looking up the rest from reference TRBV5-1 and TRBJ2-5 gives the full variable domain: KAGVTQTPRYLIKTRGQQVTLSCSPISGHRSVSWYQQTPGQGLQFLFEYFSETQRNKGNFPGRFSGRQFSNSRSEMNVSTLELGDSALYLCASSLPGGETQYFGPGTRLLVL.

J is TRBJ2-5 and V is TRBV2, with D possibly matching TRBD2 (7 bases). This CDR3 is built from 14 residues. Germline V gives CDR1 SNHLY, CDR2 FYNNEI. Trimming took off 8 bases at V and 5 bases at J, with 18 bases between the two ends. The DNA for the CDR3 is TGTGCCAGCCTCATACCTGGGGGGGCGGAGACCCAGTACTTC. Its translation: CASLIPGGAETQYF.

The rearrangement uses TRBV20-1 and TRBJ1-5, with D tentatively TRBD1 (5 bases). The germline V gene encodes CDR1 DFQATT and CDR2 SNEGSKA (reference sequence). The CDR3 consists of 11 residues. The V and J ends lost 6 bases and 6 bases respectively, with 9 bases between them. DNA for the CDR3: TGCAGTGCCTCGGGGGGTCAGCCCCAGCATTTT. It yields the protein CSASGGQPQHF.

V gene TRBV5-1 combines with J gene TRBJ1-4, with 8 bases fitting TRBD1. Germline CDR1 is SGHRS and CDR2 is YFSETQ. Trimming cost V 3 bases and J 6 bases; bases outside gene matches: 13. The length of the CDR3 is 17 residues. CDR3 DNA sequence: TGCGCCAGCAGCTCCGGGACAGGAGAATTATCCCATGAAAAACTGTTTTTT. Protein sequence: CASSSGTGELSHEKLFF.

The gene calls are TRBV4-3 and TRBJ2-3, with 8 bases matching TRBD2. Germline loops: CDR1 LGHNA, CDR2 YSLEER. The V and J ends lost 1 base and 6 bases, in that order; junction bases with no gene match: 12. The CDR3 runs 17 residues. The CDR3 protein is CASSQGRTGGPGDTQYF. DNA for the CDR3: TGCGCCAGCAGCCAAGGGCGCACGGGAGGGCCGGGGGATACGCAGTATTTT.

This clone was picked up a small number of times. The CDR3 region has the DNA TGTGCCAGCAGCAGTTTTGCCACTGAAGCTTTCTTT. Protein: CASSSFATEAFF. The V and J genes are TRBV2 and TRBJ1-1, with D unclear. Germline V gene sequence: CDR1 SNHLY, CDR2 FYNNEI. The CDR3 extends over 12 amino acids. The germline V and J ends were trimmed by 6 bases and 4 bases, with 9 bases remaining between them.

This clone was counted only a few times. The CDR3 sequence is CASSLGGDTGEDYGYTF. The CDR3 DNA follows: TGTGCCAGCAGCTTGGGGGGTGACACGGGTGAGGACTATGGCTACACCTTC. The chain uses TRBV7-8 and TRBJ1-2, with a tentative D call TRBD1 (5 bases). The V and J ends lost 3 bases and 3 bases respectively, with 20 bases between them. The CDR3 is 17 residues long. From germline, CDR1 is SGHVS and CDR2 FQNEAQ.

This rearrangement joins TRBV27 to TRBJ2-7, with D possibly being TRBD2 (6 bases). Germline V gene lookup returns CDR1 MNHEY and CDR2 SMNVEV (reference sequence). The ends were cut back, 2 bases at V and 2 bases at J, with 16 bases in the middle. This CDR3 has 16 amino acids. CDR3 region: CASSLALARGAYEQYF. CDR3 nucleotide sequence: TGTGCCAGCAGTTTAGCGCTAGCGAGAGGGGCCTACGAGCAGTACTTC.